This TCR beta chain was captured by sequencing in a study of blood T cell repertoires in COVID-19 (dated by TCRdb to about 2020). Regarding the complete study: Samples covering the acute and convalescent phases of COVID-19 were provided by collaborators in the United States, Italy and Spain. The prospective study material was composed of cDNA or gDNA derived from T cells, B-cell-depleted T cells, or PBMCs. The dataset comprised deeply sampled blood TCRbeta repertoires from subjects exposed to, actively infected with, or recovered from COVID-19. A freely available public database, intended as a resource for researchers studying the immune response to SARS-CoV-2, is where the repertoires were released. Samples came from the ongoing ImmuneRACE study (first 160 participants) plus 1,254 subjects from 6 global collaborators. Nearly every sample came with metadata listing a de-identified subject ID, COVID-19 status, age in years and sex. Where HLA class I and class II types were available, the types were taken from metadata supplied by the sample provider, not from assay-based typing.

Results and caveats for the whole study, not just this receptor: How much clinical and demographic metadata was included differed by source and by participant, and the metadata was provided uncurated.

TCRbeta CDR3 regions were amplified from genomic DNA by means of the immunoSEQ Assay, a bias-controlled multiplex PCR. The published analysis was carried out like this. The number of nucleated cells in each sample was estimated from the amplification of reference gene primers within the assay. To quantify the absolute abundance of each unique TCRbeta CDR3 rearrangement, sequence reads were collapsed and filtered. Productive Simpson clonality was computed per sample as the square root of Simpson's diversity index over productive rearrangements. What TCRdb holds here is the immuneACCESS table cut down to in-frame rearrangements. Part of the clones is not present; checked against another copy, under half of the missing clones reflect an unresolved V gene, and the others are unexplained. Clonal size and the V and J genes are those of that table, whereas D and trimming came from the DNA. A total of around 22,000 clones appear in this sample, around 87% of them only once. Together, the top ten hold about 25% of the sample.

Each collaborating institution followed its own protocols to collect whole blood in K2EDTA tubes. Collaborator samples were shipped for TCRbeta analysis as frozen whole blood, isolated PBMCs, or DNA extracted from either sample type. The CDR3 covers 12 residues, taking in both the cysteine and the phenylalanine. Only the CDR3 part of the read is kept: 36 bases, read in frame from the first base. CDR1 and CDR2, looked up from the germline V gene (reference sequence), are LGHDT and YNNKEL. At the junction V is shortened by 1 base and J by 3 bases, with 4 bases in between. Details on this clone: No antigen is known for it. Base qualities were left out, and no much larger clone turns up one base away.

The chain is made from TRBV3-1 (or the pseudogene TRBV3-2) and TRBJ2-7; the D gene lacks a confident call. The source is a human donor with active COVID-19. The donor label of this sample is uncertain. What was sequenced was peripheral blood. CDR3 reads: CASSQALYEQYF. At the DNA level, the sequence is TGTGCCAGCAGCCAAGCCCTCTACGAGCAGTACTTC.